The next 28 T cell receptor beta chains were all read from a single sample in a study of response to subunit inactivated influenza vaccine. TCRdb fed the RT-PCR reads into MiXCR, producing one record per CDR3 protein. The sample holds some 520,000 distinct CDR3 sequences; approximately 15% are singletons and the top ten take less than 4%. This material consisted of CD4+ T cells sorted from PBMCs, taken 23 months after vaccination. Every receptor here comes from a man between 45 and 75 years old who received an inactivated influenza vaccine.

This clonotype has a handful of counts. The chain uses TRBV6-1 and TRBJ2-7, with D maybe TRBD2 (6 bases). Trimming removed 11 bases at V and 3 bases at J, with 20 bases between. The germline gives CDR1 MNHNS, CDR2 SASEGT. There are 14 residues in the CDR3. The CDR3 is CAFGGRRTGYEQYF. CDR3 sequence (DNA): TGTGCCTTCGGGGGACGGAGGACTGGCTACGAGCAGTACTTC.

This clonotype was counted only a few times. The chain employs TRBV10-3 and TRBJ1-1; D unclear. The CDR3 sequence is 13 residues long. V shed 1 base and J shed 2 bases, with 5 bases lying between them. CDR1 and CDR2 (germline): ENHRY, SYGVKD. The CDR3, as DNA: TGTGCCATCAGTGAGTACAGTAACACTGAAGCTTTCTTT. This encodes CAISEYSNTEAFF.

The rearrangement joins TRBV5-1 to TRBJ2-3; the match to TRBD2 covers 10 bases. CDR1 and CDR2 (germline): SGHRS, YFSETQ. CDR3 length: 15 amino acids. The ends lost 5 bases at V and 2 bases at J; junction bases unmatched: 5. The CDR3 nucleotides read TGCGCCAGCAGGAAGCGGGGGGGCCTCACAGATACGCAGTATTTT. It yields the protein CASRKRGGLTDTQYF. Using reference TRBV5-1 and TRBJ2-3 for the parts outside the CDR3, the full variable domain is KAGVTQTPRYLIKTRGQQVTLSCSPISGHRSVSWYQQTPGQGLQFLFEYFSETQRNKGNFPGRFSGRQFSNSRSEMNVSTLELGDSALYLCASRKRGGLTDTQYFGPGTRLTVL.

The chain combines TRBV5-1 with TRBJ1-4; D remains ambiguous. The CDR3 consists of 14 residues. Germline V gene lookup returns CDR1 SGHRS and CDR2 YFSETQ. V shed 0 bases and J shed 0 bases, with 3 bases lying between them. The CDR3: CASSLVSTNEKLFF. CDR3 DNA sequence: TGCGCCAGCAGCTTGGTGTCAACTAATGAAAAACTGTTTTTT.

The chain joins TRBV9 to TRBJ2-2, with 7 bases matching TRBD1. Germline CDR1 is SGDLS and CDR2 is YYNGEE. This CDR3 spans 14 amino acids. V was clipped by 0 bases and J by 7 bases; unmatched bases: 3. For the CDR3, the DNA is TGTGCCAGCAGCGTAGGACAGGGTATCGGGGAGCTGTTTTTT. Protein product: CASSVGQGIGELFF.

CDR3: CASSRTPGAAGELFF. The CDR3 nucleotides read TGCGCCAGCAGCCGCACGCCCGGGGCAGCCGGGGAGCTGTTTTTT. The chain recombines TRBV5-1 with TRBJ2-2; either TRBD1 or TRBD2 may fit D (5 bases each). Germline CDR1 SGHRS, CDR2 YFSETQ. V was trimmed by 4 bases and J by 6 bases, leaving 16 bases between them. This CDR3 comprises 15 residues.

This clonotype was counted a few times. J is TRBJ2-7 and V is TRBV5-1; D is undetermined. Germline loops: CDR1 SGHRS, CDR2 YFSETQ. The CDR3 has 14 amino acids. The V gene lost 4 bases and the J gene lost 3 bases, with 14 bases spanning the gap. The DNA for the CDR3 is TGCGCCAGCAGCACCACCGGGTCCCACTACGAGCAGTACTTC. This encodes CASSTTGSHYEQYF.

V gene TRBV5-1 combines with J gene TRBJ2-7; D unclear. There are 13 residues in the CDR3. V gave up 0 bases and J gave up 6 bases, with 10 bases separating them. Looked up from germline, CDR1 is SGHRS and CDR2 is YFSETQ. DNA for the CDR3: TGCGCCAGCAGCTTGGCTGGAGACGGCGAGCAGTACTTC. The encoded protein is CASSLAGDGEQYF. Filled out from reference TRBV5-1 and TRBJ2-7, the complete variable domain reads KAGVTQTPRYLIKTRGQQVTLSCSPISGHRSVSWYQQTPGQGLQFLFEYFSETQRNKGNFPGRFSGRQFSNSRSEMNVSTLELGDSALYLCASSLAGDGEQYFGPGTRLTVT.

The chain is built from TRBV3-1 and TRBJ1-1; D is possibly TRBD1 (5 bases). Germline V gene sequence: CDR1 LGHDT, CDR2 YNNKEL (reference sequence). CDR3 size: 15 residues. Trimming left V 1 base short and J 1 base short, with 10 bases between. The CDR3 region is CASSQVAGKNTEAFF. CDR3 DNA: TGTGCCAGCAGCCAAGTGGCAGGGAAGAACACTGAAGCTTTCTTT.

This clonotype was seen a few times. The CDR3 DNA follows: TGTGCCAGCAGCCAAGTTTGGACAGGACACGAGCAGTACTTC. It specifies CASSQVWTGHEQYF. This sequence joins TRBV14 and TRBJ2-7; 7 bases align to TRBD1. After removal of 1 base from V and 5 bases from J, the junction contained 5 bases not matched to a gene. Germline lookup yields CDR1 SGHDN and CDR2 FVKESK. This CDR3 comprises 14 residues. The full variable domain, in which reference TRBV14 and TRBJ2-7 provide the parts outside the CDR3, is EAGVTQFPSHSVIEKGQTVTLRCDPISGHDNLYWYRRVMGKEIKFLLHFVKESKQDESGMPNNRFLAERTGGTYSTLKVQPAELEDSGVYFCASSQVWTGHEQYFGPGTRLTVT.

This clonotype appeared a few times. One end of the junction does not line up with germline, which may come from a read error. This rearrangement joins TRBV7-7 to TRBJ2-2, with 10 bases lining up with TRBD1. Germline V gives CDR1 SSHAT, CDR2 FNYEAQ (reference sequence). This CDR3 comprises 14 residues. The DNA for the CDR3 is TGTGCTAGCAGCTTGGGACAGGGGCAGGGGGAGCTGTTTTTT. Protein: CASSLGQGQGELFF. Variable domain in full (rest from reference TRBV7-7 and TRBJ2-2): GAGVSQSPRYKVTKRGQDVTLRCDPISSHATLYWYQQALGQGPEFLTYFNYEAQPDKSGLPSDRFSAERPEGSISTLTIQRTEQRDSAMYRCASSLGQGQGELFFGEGSRLTVL.

This clonotype was detected a few times. The chain joins TRBV5-6 to TRBJ2-1; D is perhaps TRBD2 (5 bases). V lost 3 bases to trimming and J lost 7 bases, with 17 bases between them. CDR1 is SGHDT and CDR2 is YYEEEE in the germline V gene. This CDR3 region has 15 residues. This chain's CDR3 is CASSSAADWHNEQFF. The CDR3, as DNA: TGTGCCAGCAGCTCAGCGGCAGACTGGCATAATGAGCAGTTCTTC.

The chain uses TRBV9 and TRBJ2-7, with no clear D. Germline V gene sequence: CDR1 SGDLS, CDR2 YYNGEE. The V end lost 0 bases, the J end lost 0 bases, and 7 bases lay between the germline ends. The CDR3 sequence is 14 residues long. CDR3 region: CASSVGVISYEQYF. The CDR3 region has the DNA TGTGCCAGCAGCGTAGGTGTCATCTCCTACGAGCAGTACTTC.

J is TRBJ2-1 and V is TRBV15; no reliable D call. The CDR3 is 15 residues long. CDR1 and CDR2 (germline): LNHNV, YYDKDF (reference sequence). Deletions cut 6 bases from V and 2 bases from J, with 14 bases between. CDR3 sequence reads: CATRGLVGTYNEQFF. DNA for the CDR3: TGTGCCACCAGGGGCCTAGTGGGGACCTACAATGAGCAGTTCTTC. Supplemented by reference TRBV15 and TRBJ2-1, the full variable domain reads DAMVIQNPRYQVTQFGKPVTLSCSQTLNHNVMYWYQQKSSQAPKLLFHYYDKDFNNEADTPDNFQSRRPNTSFCFLDIRSPGLGDTAMYLCATRGLVGTYNEQFFGPGTRLTVL.

The J gene is TRBJ2-7, the V gene TRBV4-1; 7 bases align to TRBD1. CDR3 size: 15 residues. J gave up 1 base and V 4 bases, and 7 bases lay outside the gene matches. The V gene's germline CDR1 is MGHRA and CDR2 YSYEKL. The CDR3 spells CASSPRQGISYEQYF. The CDR3 DNA follows: TGCGCCAGCAGCCCGCGACAGGGTATTTCCTACGAGCAGTACTTC.

The rearrangement joins TRBV2 to TRBJ2-1; TRBD2 aligns across 8 bases. The trim removed 6 bases at V and 5 bases at J, leaving 15 bases unmatched. There are 17 residues in the CDR3. CDR1 is SNHLY and CDR2 is FYNNEI in the germline V gene. The CDR3 loop is CASSEWQIAGYNNEQFF. CDR3 DNA sequence: TGTGCCAGCAGCGAGTGGCAGATAGCGGGATATAACAATGAGCAGTTCTTC.

This clonotype turned up a few times. The chain combines TRBV11-1 with TRBJ1-2, with D possibly TRBD1 on 5 matching bases. The germline CDR1 and CDR2 sequences are SGHAT and FQDESV (reference sequence). CDR3 length equals 12 residues. V dropped 2 bases and J dropped 5 bases, with 6 bases sitting between them. CDR3 sequence: CASSLKGYGYTF. The CDR3 DNA sequence: TGTGCCAGCAGCTTAAAGGGGTATGGCTACACCTTC.

In this sample, this clonotype turned up a few times. This chain links TRBV4-3 with TRBJ2-1; the match to TRBD2 covers 10 bases. There are 17 residues in the CDR3. V dropped 0 bases and J dropped 4; count of bases not matched to a gene: 6. CDR1 is LGHNA, CDR2 YSLEER, per germline. The CDR3 DNA is TGCGCCAGCAGCCAAGATCTTGTACTAGCGGGGTACAATGAGCAGTTCTTC. This codes for CASSQDLVLAGYNEQFF.

This clonotype has ten or more counts. This sequence joins TRBV10-3 and TRBJ2-7; D gene uncertain. The V end lost 0 bases, the J end lost 3 bases, and 6 bases lay between the germline ends. The germline V gene encodes CDR1 ENHRY and CDR2 SYGVKD. CDR3 length: 13 residues. The CDR3 DNA follows: TGTGCCATCAGTGAGTCAGGCAGCTACGAGCAGTACTTC. As protein: CAISESGSYEQYF.

The chain couples TRBV4-1 to TRBJ2-7, with 10 bases aligning to TRBD1. The CDR3 runs 15 residues. With 4 bases clipped from V and 2 bases from J, the junction kept 5 bases outside the gene matches. Germline CDR1 reads MGHRA; CDR2 reads YSYEKL. CDR3 residues: CASSRSGTGAYEQYF. CDR3 DNA: TGCGCCAGCAGCCGTTCCGGGACAGGGGCCTACGAGCAGTACTTC.

The gene calls are TRBV9 and TRBJ2-2; TRBD1 agrees at 7 bases. This CDR3 comprises 15 residues. V shed 3 bases, J shed 2 bases, and the junction held 4 bases outside the gene matches. The V gene's germline CDR1 is SGDLS and CDR2 YYNGEE. The CDR3 is CASSAGQHNTGELFF. The CDR3 DNA follows: TGTGCCAGCAGCGCGGGACAGCACAACACCGGGGAGCTGTTTTTT.

The chain combines TRBV9 with TRBJ1-1; D might be TRBD1 (6 bases). The length of the CDR3 is 15 residues. V was trimmed by 0 bases and J by 0 bases, leaving 9 bases between them. Germline values: CDR1 SGDLS, CDR2 YYNGEE. The CDR3 loop reads CASSVGTDLNTEAFF. The CDR3 nucleotides read TGTGCCAGCAGCGTAGGGACAGACCTGAACACTGAAGCTTTCTTT.

This clonotype was counted between two and nine times. The V call is TRBV11-2, the J call TRBJ1-1, with D perhaps TRBD1 (5 bases). Per the germline V gene, CDR1 is SGHAT and CDR2 is FQNNGV. With 3 bases removed from V and 5 bases from J, the gap between germline ends came to 13 bases. The CDR3 runs 14 residues. CDR3 in DNA: TGTGCCAGCAGCTTGACCCAGGGTAAGACTGAAGCTTTCTTT. Translated, it gives CASSLTQGKTEAFF. The whole variable domain, remainder taken from reference TRBV11-2 and TRBJ1-1, is EAGVAQSPRYKIIEKRQSVAFWCNPISGHATLYWYQQILGQGPKLLIQFQNNGVVDDSQLPKDRFSAERLKGVDSTLKIQPAKLEDSAVYLCASSLTQGKTEAFFGQGTRLTVV.

This clonotype was observed a few times. The CDR3 bases are TGTGCCACCAGTGATTCCAAGAGGGACAGGTCTAACGGGGAGCTGTTTTTT. Protein product: CATSDSKRDRSNGELFF. V usage is TRBV24-1 and J usage is TRBJ2-2, with 8 bases identical to TRBD1. Germline V CDR1 and CDR2: KGHDR, SFDVKD. The CDR3 runs to 17 residues. V was clipped by 2 bases and J by 7 bases; unmatched bases: 11.

This clonotype has ten or more counts. The gene calls are TRBV4-1 and TRBJ1-4; D not resolved. In germline, CDR1 is MGHRA, CDR2 YSYEKL. There are 16 residues in the CDR3. V dropped 1 base and J dropped 6 bases, with 15 bases sitting between them. CDR3 protein: CASSQVLGRGYEKLFF. In DNA, the CDR3 is TGCGCCAGCAGCCAAGTCCTAGGCCGAGGGTATGAAAAACTGTTTTTT.

The chain joins TRBV11-2 to TRBJ2-4; D assignment may be TRBD1 or TRBD2 (6 bases each). The CDR3 is made up of 20 amino acids. V was pared by 5 bases and J by 1 base, with 27 bases between. Per the germline V gene, CDR1 is SGHAT and CDR2 is FQNNGV. CDR3 region: CASSPPVYGTGTMAKNIQYF. CDR3 nucleotide sequence: TGTGCCAGCAGCCCACCTGTTTACGGGACTGGGACAATGGCCAAAAACATTCAGTACTTC.

The rearrangement uses TRBV2 and TRBJ2-7, with D perhaps TRBD1 or TRBD2 (6 bases each). Germline-derived CDR1 and CDR2 are SNHLY and FYNNEI. This CDR3 has 14 amino acids. Trimming removed 7 bases from V and 3 bases from J, with 16 bases in between. Here the CDR3 reads CASIRGELDYEQYF. In DNA form, the CDR3 reads TGTGCCAGCATTAGGGGGGAGTTGGACTACGAGCAGTACTTC. The whole variable domain, filled in from reference TRBV2 and TRBJ2-7, reads EPEVTQTPSHQVTQMGQEVILRCVPISNHLYFYWYRQILGQKVEFLVSFYNNEISEKSEIFDDQFSVERPDGSNFTLKIRSTKLEDSAMYFCASIRGELDYEQYFGPGTRLTVT.

This clonotype has ten or more counts. Here the CDR3 reads CASSQVAMQPQHF. In DNA, the CDR3 is TGTGCCAGCAGCCAAGTTGCTATGCAGCCCCAGCATTTT. The chain uses TRBV4-2 and TRBJ1-5; D gene ambiguous. The CDR3 spans 13 residues. CDR1 and CDR2 (germline): LGHNA, YNFKEQ. The V gene lost 1 base and the J gene lost 7 bases, with 8 bases spanning the gap.